In its sample, the clone carrying this T cell receptor (beta chain) was seen many times. During its preparation, the TCRbeta library received unique molecular identifiers. TCRdb reprocessed the PCR reads with MiXCR, giving one entry per CDR3 protein. Altogether over 200,000 distinct CDR3 sequences are present, approximately 11% being singletons, with the ten largest covering roughly 28%. Germline lookup yields CDR1 SGHRS and CDR2 YFSETQ. The V end was cut by 0 bases, the J end by 6 bases, with 17 bases between. This CDR3 spans 16 amino acids. This entry is derived from a study of T-cell reconstitution after alpha-beta-depleted transplantation in children.

Material: PBMCs, obtained before TCRalphabeta/CD19-depleted stem cell transplant. The TCR was taken from a child younger than two with acute myeloid leukemia, due to receive a stem cell transplant. The chain has TRBV5-1 and TRBJ2-3, with D tentatively TRBD1 (6 bases). CDR3 sequence reads: CASSLGGGPKPDTQYF. The DNA for the CDR3 is TGCGCCAGCAGCTTGGGAGGGGGACCAAAACCGGATACGCAGTATTTT. The full variable domain, in which reference TRBV5-1 and TRBJ2-3 provide the parts outside the CDR3, is KAGVTQTPRYLIKTRGQQVTLSCSPISGHRSVSWYQQTPGQGLQFLFEYFSETQRNKGNFPGRFSGRQFSNSRSEMNVSTLELGDSALYLCASSLGGGPKPDTQYFGPGTRLTVL.